A selection of T cell receptor beta chains follows, all from one sample in a study of control samples from healthy donors and cancer patients. The assay was immunoSEQ multiplex PCR, and TCRdb's table has in-frame clones only and misses some. The sample consists of 85,000 to 90,000 clones, about 89% of them appearing once. The sample taken for sequencing was PBMCs. These receptor sequences come from a woman between 50 and 59 years old with colorectal cancer. The CDR3 runs from the conserved cysteine through the conserved F or W. Fields, in order: D gene, clone size, CDR3 length, J gene, V gene, CDR3 protein, CDR3 DNA. The D gene is left open where the match is weak. The size of a clone is reported for some rows only, either as once, few or many, or as a class for expanded clones.

- - 11 TRBJ2-3 TRBV29-1 CSVEVEDTQYF TGCAGCGTTGAAGTGGAAGATACGCAGTATTTT
- - 18 TRBJ2-3 TRBV5-4 CASSLFPGTGASTDTQYF TGTGCCAGCAGCTTATTCCCCGGGACTGGGGCTAGCACAGATACGCAGTATTTT
TRBD1 - 14 TRBJ1-2 TRBV4-3 CASSPGTDNYGYTF TGCGCCAGCAGCCCCGGGACAGATAACTATGGCTACACCTTC
TRBD1 - 17 TRBJ1-3 TRBV7-2 CASSLGSGGYSGNTIYF TGTGCCAGCAGCTTAGGGTCAGGGGGGTATTCTGGAAACACCATATATTTT
- - 14 TRBJ1-1 TRBV7-2 CASSLRGEDTEAFF TGTGCCAGCAGCTTGAGGGGGGAAGACACTGAAGCTTTCTTT
- - 13 TRBJ2-2 TRBV30 CAWSQQGTRELFF TGTGCCTGGAGTCAACAGGGTACCCGGGAGCTGTTTTTT
- - 15 TRBJ1-2 TRBV6-5 CASSYAAGTHYGYTF TGTGCCAGCAGTTACGCCGCCGGGACACACTATGGCTACACCTTC
- - 13 TRBJ1-4 TRBV28 CASVRDTNEKLFF TGTGCCAGCGTCCGGGACACTAATGAAAAACTGTTTTTT
TRBD1 - 17 TRBJ1-3 TRBV2 CASSIGTQGLSGNTIYF TGTGCCAGTTCGATTGGAACACAGGGGCTTTCTGGAAACACCATATATTTT
TRBD1 - 14 TRBJ1-6 TRBV7-2 CASSRGQTYSPLHF TGTGCCAGCAGCCGGGGACAGACGTATTCACCCCTCCACTTT
- - 14 TRBJ1-2 TRBV12-5 CASGLAAGIYGYTF TGTGCTAGTGGTTTGGCGGCCGGCATCTATGGCTACACCTTC
- - 16 TRBJ1-6 TRBV19 CASSIGKSSYNSPLHF TGTGCCAGTAGTATCGGAAAAAGCTCCTATAATTCACCCCTCCACTTT
TRBD1 once 15 TRBJ2-2 TRBV5-1 CASSIRDRAVGELFF TGCGCCAGCAGCATCCGGGACAGGGCTGTCGGGGAGCTGTTTTTT
- - 16 TRBJ2-6 TRBV5-6 CASSLGRSSGANVLTF TGTGCCAGCAGCTTAGGTAGGAGCTCTGGGGCCAACGTCCTGACTTTC
TRBD1 - 18 TRBJ2-4 TRBV5-6 CASSLGQGTPLAKNIQYF TGTGCCAGCAGCCTCGGACAGGGAACACCCTTAGCCAAAAACATTCAGTACTTC
TRBD2 - 15 TRBJ2-1 TRBV7-2 CASSLGTSGGDEQFF TGTGCCAGCAGCTTAGGGACTAGCGGGGGGGATGAGCAGTTCTTC
TRBD2 - 17 TRBJ2-4 TRBV9 CASSVGGGNLAKNIQYF TGTGCCAGCAGCGTAGGCGGGGGGAACCTAGCCAAAAACATTCAGTACTTC
TRBD1 - 15 TRBJ1-2 TRBV19 CASRGTGGFGYGYTF TGTGCCAGTAGGGGGACAGGGGGCTTTGGCTATGGCTACACCTTC
- - 13 TRBJ2-3 TRBV29-1 CSVDRQSTDTQYF TGCAGCGTTGACCGGCAGAGCACAGATACGCAGTATTTT
TRBD2 once 15 TRBJ2-1 TRBV10-1 CASSENLAGGNGQFF TGCGCCAGCAGTGAAAACCTAGCGGGGGGCAATGGGCAGTTCTTC
- - 16 TRBJ2-2 TRBV7-2 CASSLLLGAGAGELFF TGTGCCAGCAGCTTATTGCTGGGGGCGGGGGCCGGGGAGCTGTTTTTT
- - 14 TRBJ1-1 TRBV29-1 CSVARRRQNTEAFF TGCAGCGTTGCCCGTCGGCGACAGAACACTGAAGCTTTCTTT
TRBD2 - 18 TRBJ2-2 TRBV5-1 CASSLARSGASYTGELFF TGCGCCAGCAGCTTGGCCCGGAGCGGGGCCTCATACACCGGGGAGCTGTTTTTT
- - 12 TRBJ1-4 TRBV10-3 CAISDEDQKLFF TGTGCCATCAGTGACGAGGATCAAAAACTGTTTTTT
- - 15 TRBJ2-1 TRBV7-8 CASSSPIGSYNEQFF TGTGCCAGCAGCTCCCCCATCGGTTCCTACAATGAGCAGTTCTTC
- many 15 TRBJ2-2 TRBV24-1 CATSEGAKDTGELFF TGTGCCACCAGTGAGGGGGCTAAGGACACCGGGGAGCTGTTTTTT
- - 15 TRBJ1-3 TRBV30 CAWSTRLNSGNTIYF TGTGCCTGGAGTACCCGTTTGAACTCTGGAAACACCATATATTTT
- - 13 TRBJ1-1 TRBV7-3 CASSLSQGREAFF TGTGCCAGCAGCTTAAGTCAGGGGAGAGAAGCTTTCTTT
- - 14 TRBJ2-2 TRBV19 CASMKIADTGELFF TGTGCCAGTATGAAGATAGCGGACACCGGGGAGCTGTTTTTT
- - 14 TRBJ2-4 TRBV18 CASSPKGEGSIQYF TGTGCCAGCTCACCAAAAGGGGAAGGGAGCATTCAGTACTTC
- - 10 TRBJ2-5 TRBV4-3 CASSQGTQYF TGCGCCAGCAGCCAAGGGACCCAGTACTTC
- - 13 TRBJ2-2 TRBV10-1 CATGGSGTGELFF TGCGCCACCGGAGGTAGCGGTACCGGGGAGCTGTTTTTT
- - 16 TRBJ1-5 TRBV7-8 CASSLAAGAGSQPQHF TGTGCCAGCAGCTTAGCGGCGGGGGCAGGGTCTCAGCCCCAGCATTTT
TRBD1 - 16 TRBJ1-5 TRBV30 CAWSGRTGAGNQPQHF TGTGCCTGGAGTGGACGGACAGGGGCAGGCAATCAGCCCCAGCATTTT
TRBD1 - 14 TRBJ1-5 TRBV12-5 CASGSDRTNQPQHF TGTGCTAGTGGCTCGGACAGGACCAATCAGCCCCAGCATTTT
- - 16 TRBJ2-2 TRBV4-1 CASSQARGPSPGELFF TGCGCCAGCAGCCAGGCTCGAGGACCCTCCCCCGGGGAGCTGTTTTTT
- - 16 TRBJ1-6 TRBV5-1 CASRGPTSSYNSPLHF TGCGCCAGCAGAGGACCGACGTCCTCCTATAATTCACCCCTCCACTTT
- - 14 TRBJ1-2 TRBV6-6 CASTNTGSSNGYTF TGTGCCAGCACTAATACGGGGTCTTCAAACGGCTACACCTTC
TRBD2 - 14 TRBJ2-2 TRBV5-1 CASSFGGAAGELFF TGCGCCAGCAGCTTCGGGGGGGCCGCCGGGGAGCTGTTTTTT
TRBD2 - 13 TRBJ2-1 TRBV19 CANRGRVKREQFF TGTGCCAACCGGGGGAGGGTGAAGCGTGAGCAGTTCTTC
TRBD1 - 15 TRBJ2-2 TRBV5-4 CASSFGTGGTGELFF TGTGCCAGCAGCTTCGGGACAGGGGGAACCGGGGAGCTGTTTTTT
- - 13 TRBJ1-6 TRBV30 CAWSKGNNSPLHF TGTGCCTGGAGTAAGGGGAACAATTCACCCCTCCACTTT
TRBD1 - 15 TRBJ1-2 TRBV18 CASSPGQGSFYGYTF TGTGCCAGCTCACCCGGACAGGGTAGTTTCTATGGCTACACCTTC
- once 17 TRBJ1-1 TRBV19 CASSMDRESLMNTEAFF TGTGCCAGTAGTATGGATCGGGAAAGCCTCATGAACACTGAAGCTTTCTTT
TRBD2 - 18 TRBJ2-2 TRBV27 CASRGIFFAGENTGELFF TGTGCCAGCAGGGGGATCTTCTTTGCGGGAGAGAACACCGGGGAGCTGTTTTTT
- - 13 TRBJ1-2 TRBV5-5 CASSEDSVYGYTF TGTGCCAGCAGCGAGGACAGCGTTTATGGCTACACCTTC
TRBD1 - 15 TRBJ2-3 TRBV4-3 CASRHGTGGADTQYF TGCGCCAGCAGACACGGGACAGGGGGAGCAGATACGCAGTATTTT
- once 11 TRBJ1-1 TRBV30 CAWGTVGRAFF TGTGCCTGGGGGACCGTAGGACGAGCTTTCTTT
- - 13 TRBJ1-2 TRBV10-3 CAISESKNYGYTF TGTGCCATCAGTGAGTCGAAGAACTATGGCTACACCTTC
- few 13 TRBJ2-2 TRBV5-5 CASSLAGTGELFF TGTGCCAGCAGCTTGGCGGGAACCGGGGAGCTGTTTTTT
TRBD2 - 17 TRBJ2-2 TRBV28 CASSLNSVAGGTGELFF TGTGCCAGCAGTTTAAATTCGGTAGCGGGGGGAACCGGGGAGCTGTTTTTT
- - 17 TRBJ2-2 TRBV28 CASTVPSAGFLSGELFF TGTGCCAGCACCGTACCCAGTGCGGGGTTTCTTTCCGGGGAGCTGTTTTTT
TRBD1 - 14 TRBJ1-1 TRBV2 CASSQGALTTEAFF TGTGCCAGCAGTCAGGGGGCCCTGACCACTGAAGCTTTCTTT
- - 12 TRBJ1-2 TRBV19 CAGFQGDYGYTF TGTGCCGGATTTCAGGGTGACTATGGCTACACCTTC
- - 15 TRBJ1-5 TRBV28 CASSLTTYSNQPQHF TGTGCCAGCAGTTTAACGACATATAGCAATCAGCCCCAGCATTTT